This is a list of T cell receptor beta chains from one sample in a study of blood T cell repertoires in COVID-19. Produced via immunoSEQ multiplex PCR; TCRdb's table is partial and in-frame only. The table lists some 69,000 clones, just under 80% of them singletons. The sequencing sample was made of peripheral blood. Receptors were obtained from a human donor in a cohort sampled during active COVID-19. Both conserved end residues are part of each CDR3. A D gene is named only where the DNA matches it firmly. Clone size is given for some rows only: seen once, a few or many times, or a class if the clone is expanded.

>.|TRBJ2-5|.|TRBV12-3/TRBV12-4
TGTGCCAGCAGTTTAACGCAGGAGACCCAGTACTTC
CASSLTQETQYF
>once|TRBJ2-3|.|TRBV24-1
TGTGCCACCAGTGCTCACCGGGACACCGTCCCGGATACGCAGTATTTT
CATSAHRDTVPDTQYF
>.|TRBJ1-5|TRBD1|TRBV6-5
TGTGCCAGCAGAACCGGACAGGGGGCAAAGCAGCCCCAGCATTTT
CASRTGQGAKQPQHF
>.|TRBJ2-1|TRBD1|TRBV5-5
TGTGCCAGCAGCCTCCTGGGACAGACAAACTCCTACAATGAGCAGTTCTTC
CASSLLGQTNSYNEQFF
>.|TRBJ2-7|.|TRBV28
TGTGCCAGCAGTTCACGGGAGCCTAACTACGAGCAGTACTTC
CASSSREPNYEQYF
>.|TRBJ1-1|.|TRBV12-3/TRBV12-4
TGTGCCAGCAGGACAGGTAACTCTGAAGCTTTCTTT
CASRTGNSEAFF
>.|TRBJ2-5|TRBD1|TRBV18
TGTGCCAGCTCACCTGTCGGGACAGGGTATCGGGAGACCCAGTACTTC
CASSPVGTGYRETQYF
>.|TRBJ1-2|TRBD1|TRBV28
TGTGCCAGCAGGTTTGACAGGGGCGGCTATGGCTACACCTTC
CASRFDRGGYGYTF
>.|TRBJ2-1|TRBD2|TRBV19
TGTGCCAGTAGTGTAAGCGGGGGGGCCGGCTACAATGAGCAGTTCTTC
CASSVSGGAGYNEQFF
>.|TRBJ2-7|.|TRBV3-1/TRBV3-2
TGTGCCAGCAGCCAAGGTCGAAGGACTACGGGGCAGTACTTC
CASSQGRRTTGQYF
>.|TRBJ2-3|TRBD2|TRBV12-5
TGTGCTAGTGGCCGTGGACTAGCGGGGGCCTCTGGGGATACGCAGTATTTT
CASGRGLAGASGDTQYF
>.|TRBJ2-5|.|TRBV13
TGTGCCAGCAGCTTCAAGGGGTCCGGCCAAGAGACCCAGTACTTC
CASSFKGSGQETQYF
>.|TRBJ2-7|TRBD2|TRBV28
TGTGCCAGCAGTTTCGTTGCTAGCGGGTACTACGAGCAGTACTTC
CASSFVASGYYEQYF
>.|TRBJ2-1|.|TRBV5-6
TGTGCCAGCCATTCAGGGCTAAGCTCCTACAATGAGCAGTTCTTC
CASHSGLSSYNEQFF